Listed below are T cell receptor beta chains from one sample, sequenced in a study of blood T cell repertoires in COVID-19. Some clones are missing from TCRdb's copy, which holds only in-frame ones; the method was immunoSEQ multiplex PCR. The table lists some 260,000 clones, just over 85% of them singletons. Sequencing was performed on peripheral blood. The origin of the receptors is a man older than 75 with acute or convalescent COVID-19. Both conserved end residues are part of each CDR3. Each record gives: clone size, V gene, J gene, D gene, CDR3 length, CDR3 DNA, CDR3 protein. D genes are given only for firm matches. Only some rows state a clone size, as once, few, many or a class for expanded clones.

clone_size: NA; v_call: TRBV20-1; j_call: TRBJ1-1; d_call: NA; cdr3_length: 14; cdr3_nt: TGCAGTGCTAGTTCCTCCCATCGGAGTACTGAAGCTTTCTTT; cdr3_aa: CSASSSHRSTEAFF
clone_size: NA; v_call: TRBV18; j_call: TRBJ2-7; d_call: NA; cdr3_length: 12; cdr3_nt: TGTGCCAGCTCCCAAACAGGGTACGAGCAGTACTTC; cdr3_aa: CASSQTGYEQYF
clone_size: NA; v_call: TRBV5-6; j_call: TRBJ1-2; d_call: TRBD1; cdr3_length: 14; cdr3_nt: TGTGCCAGCAGCTTCCCGACAGGGGAGTATGGCTACACCTTC; cdr3_aa: CASSFPTGEYGYTF
clone_size: NA; v_call: TRBV11-2; j_call: TRBJ2-1; d_call: TRBD1; cdr3_length: 16; cdr3_nt: TGTGCCAGCAGCTTAGGGGGACAGGGAGGGAACAATGAGCAGTTCTTC; cdr3_aa: CASSLGGQGGNNEQFF
clone_size: NA; v_call: TRBV13; j_call: TRBJ1-1; d_call: TRBD1; cdr3_length: 15; cdr3_nt: TGTGCCAGCCGAGAACCAGGGGGCGGGAACACTGAAGCTTTCTTT; cdr3_aa: CASREPGGGNTEAFF
clone_size: NA; v_call: TRBV2; j_call: TRBJ1-4; d_call: NA; cdr3_length: 15; cdr3_nt: TGTGCCAGCAGCCTCAGGTTTGCCGCGGGTGAAAAACTGTTTTTT; cdr3_aa: CASSLRFAAGEKLFF
clone_size: NA; v_call: TRBV3-1/TRBV3-2; j_call: TRBJ2-7; d_call: TRBD1; cdr3_length: 13; cdr3_nt: TGTGCCAGCAGCCGATTGGACAGGGGCGAGCAGTACTTC; cdr3_aa: CASSRLDRGEQYF
clone_size: NA; v_call: TRBV6-1; j_call: TRBJ2-7; d_call: TRBD2; cdr3_length: 16; cdr3_nt: TGTGCCAGCAGTGCCAGACTAGCGGGGAACGTCTACGAGCAGTACTTC; cdr3_aa: CASSARLAGNVYEQYF
clone_size: once; v_call: TRBV28; j_call: TRBJ1-1; d_call: TRBD1; cdr3_length: 15; cdr3_nt: TGTGCCAGCAGCGCGCCAGGGGGCCCGAACACTGAAGCTTTCTTT; cdr3_aa: CASSAPGGPNTEAFF
clone_size: NA; v_call: TRBV5-5; j_call: TRBJ2-1; d_call: TRBD1; cdr3_length: 14; cdr3_nt: TGTGCCAGCAGCCCACGGACAGGGGTGAATGAGCAGTTCTTC; cdr3_aa: CASSPRTGVNEQFF
clone_size: NA; v_call: TRBV11-2; j_call: TRBJ1-5; d_call: TRBD1; cdr3_length: 15; cdr3_nt: TGTGCCAGCAGCCCCCGGGCAGGGGGGCATCAGCCCCAGCATTTT; cdr3_aa: CASSPRAGGHQPQHF
clone_size: NA; v_call: TRBV7-9; j_call: TRBJ2-3; d_call: TRBD2; cdr3_length: 18; cdr3_nt: TGTGCCAGCAGCTTAGGCAAAACTAGCGGGGGGATCACAGATACGCAGTATTTT; cdr3_aa: CASSLGKTSGGITDTQYF
clone_size: NA; v_call: TRBV9; j_call: TRBJ2-7; d_call: NA; cdr3_length: 12; cdr3_nt: TGTGCCAGCAGCGTCACAGGGACCGAGCAGTACTTC; cdr3_aa: CASSVTGTEQYF